This T cell receptor (beta chain) was recovered during a study of neoadjuvant nivolumab and ipilimumab in lung cancer. Study results and limitations: Higher pretherapy blood TCR richness went with higher resected-tumor richness. A small number of samples were TCR sequenced.

Sequencing used immunoSEQ multiplex PCR; TCRdb keeps in-frame clones, though not all of them. This sample has some 25,000 clones, with approximately 78% found just once. As regards this clone: Its antigen is not known.

The CDR3 spans 15 residues. Trimming took 6 bases from V and 7 from J, leaving 21 bases between them. The V gene's germline CDR1 is MNHEY and CDR2 SVGAGI. The sample consisted of tumor tissue, taken after neoadjuvant nivolumab, alone or with ipilimumab, at or shortly before surgery. V usage is TRBV6-5 and J usage is TRBJ1-1; D gene unclear. This TCR was sampled from an adult with non-small cell lung cancer. DNA of the CDR3: TGTGCCAGCAGGTCCCCCCAGGCCGACAAAAATGAAGCTTTCTTT. The encoded protein is CASRSPQADKNEAFF.